This entry lists 17 T cell receptor beta chains sequenced from one sample in a study of graft-versus-host responses after intestinal transplantation. Their cognate antigens are unknown. Measured with immunoSEQ multiplex PCR; TCRdb has only the in-frame clones, and not every one. The sample yields about 92,000 clones, roughly four fifths seen once. Specimen: unstimulated CD8+ T cells sorted from spleen or lymph node cells, collected before intestinal transplant. Receptors originate from a human donor who received an intestinal transplant.

The V and J genes are TRBV7-9 and TRBJ2-7, with 7 bases lining up with TRBD1. CDR1 and CDR2 (germline): SEHNR, FQNEAQ (reference sequence). V lost 1 base and J lost 3; bases outside the gene matches: 6. The CDR3 is 15 amino acids. The CDR3 loop is CASSLGDSWGYEQYF. CDR3 DNA: TGTGCCAGCAGCTTAGGGGACAGCTGGGGCTACGAGCAGTACTTC.

The V call is TRBV2, the J call TRBJ2-7; 7 bases fit TRBD2. CDR1 is SNHLY and CDR2 is FYNNEI in the germline V gene. CDR3 size: 12 residues. V gave up 7 bases and J gave up 5 bases; unmatched junction bases: 5. The CDR3 sequence: CASNGGYHEQYF. The CDR3 DNA reads as TGTGCCAGCAACGGGGGGTACCACGAGCAGTACTTC.

The rearrangement links TRBV11-3 to TRBJ2-1; D uncertain. V lost 0 bases and J 2 bases, leaving 8 bases between the germline ends. The CDR3 length is 15 residues. The V gene's germline CDR1 is SGHNT and CDR2 YENEEA. This CDR3 reads CASSLDPATYNEQFF. The CDR3 DNA sequence: TGTGCCAGCAGCTTAGATCCTGCCACCTACAATGAGCAGTTCTTC.

The chain links TRBV5-1 to TRBJ2-7; possibly TRBD1 for D (5 bases). The germline V gene has CDR1 SGHRS and CDR2 YFSETQ. The CDR3 sequence is 17 residues long. V was clipped by 0 bases and J by 2 bases, with 18 bases between them. The chain's CDR3 is CASSLARGDGLAYEQYF. In DNA, the CDR3 is TGCGCCAGCAGCTTGGCAAGGGGTGACGGGCTGGCCTACGAGCAGTACTTC.

The chain carries TRBV29-1 and TRBJ2-3; the match to TRBD2 covers 8 bases. V lost 6 bases, J lost 2 bases, and 4 bases stayed unmatched. The V gene's germline CDR1 is SQVTM and CDR2 ANQGSEA. This CDR3 is built from 13 residues. The DNA for the CDR3 is TGCAGCGTAGCGGGAGCCGTCACAGATACGCAGTATTTT. Amino acid sequence: CSVAGAVTDTQYF.

The V gene is TRBV5-5, the J gene TRBJ1-3; D is ambiguous. Trimming took off 2 bases at V and 0 bases at J, with 9 bases between the two ends. Germline loops: CDR1 SGHKS, CDR2 YYEKEE (reference sequence). The CDR3 length is 15 residues. The CDR3 loop is CASSFSRVSGNTIYF. DNA for the CDR3: TGTGCCAGCAGCTTTTCCCGGGTCTCTGGAAACACCATATATTTT.

The chain couples TRBV19 to TRBJ2-5, with a weak D call TRBD1 (6 bases). Deletions cut 6 bases from V and 3 bases from J, with 35 bases between. Germline lookup yields CDR1 LNHDA and CDR2 SQIVND (reference sequence). This CDR3 comprises 21 residues. The CDR3 DNA reads as TGTGCCAGTAGAGACCCTATAGAGGGTGGGGGCGGCAGCCCAGGAAAAGAGACCCAGTACTTC. Protein product: CASRDPIEGGGGSPGKETQYF.

V is TRBV10-3 and J is TRBJ1-5, with 8 bases that match TRBD1. Germline CDR1 is ENHRY and CDR2 is SYGVKD. The CDR3 length is 14 residues. J gave up 2 bases and V 6 bases, and 3 bases lay outside the gene matches. In DNA form, the CDR3 reads TGTGCCATCAGCCAGGGACAGGGCAATCAGCCCCAGCATTTT. Its translation: CAISQGQGNQPQHF.

The DNA of the CDR3 is TGCGCCAGCAGCCAGAACGGCCCGGCATACTATGGCTACACCTTC. Translated: CASSQNGPAYYGYTF. This rearrangement joins TRBV4-1 to TRBJ1-2; D unclear. This CDR3 has 15 amino acids. Trimming left V 3 bases short and J 3 bases short, with 14 bases between. Germline V gene lookup returns CDR1 MGHRA and CDR2 YSYEKL.

This clone was detected once. CDR3 nucleotide sequence: TGTGCCAGCAATCCGTCCCTTGACCGGGTCACAGATACGCAGTATTTT. It translates to CASNPSLDRVTDTQYF. The rearrangement joins TRBV7-9 to TRBJ2-3; D unresolved. Germline V gene data show CDR1 as SEHNR and CDR2 as FQNEAQ (reference sequence). V gave up 7 bases and J gave up 2 bases, with 19 bases separating them. The CDR3 is 16 residues long.

The chain uses TRBV6-5 and TRBJ2-7; 10 nucleotides align to TRBD1. There are 14 residues in the CDR3. Germline V gene sequence: CDR1 MNHEY, CDR2 SVGAGI. With 5 bases clipped from V and 3 bases from J, the junction kept 4 bases outside the gene matches. The CDR3 bases are TGTGCCAGCAGTATTGGACAGGGGGACTACGAGCAGTACTTC. It specifies CASSIGQGDYEQYF.

V and J are TRBV5-1 and TRBJ2-7; D unresolved. This CDR3 is built from 12 residues. Looked up from germline, CDR1 is SGHRS and CDR2 is YFSETQ. The V end was cut by 4 bases, the J end by 5 bases, with 10 bases between. The CDR3 region has the DNA TGCGCCAGCAGCCCTACCTACAACGAGCAGTACTTC. This codes for CASSPTYNEQYF.

J is TRBJ2-1 and V is TRBV7-3; 8 nucleotides agree with TRBD2. Germline V gives CDR1 SGHTA, CDR2 FQGTGA. This CDR3 has 15 residues. The trim removed 4 bases at V and 2 bases at J, leaving 4 bases unmatched. The CDR3, as DNA: TGTGCCAGCAGCTCCGGACTAGCCCCCTACAATGAGCAGTTCTTC. Protein product: CASSSGLAPYNEQFF.

In its sample, this clone was seen once. The V and J genes are TRBV7-9 and TRBJ2-7; TRBD2 might be the D (5 bases). The CDR3 loop spans 13 amino acids. V gave up 6 bases and J gave up 3 bases, with 12 bases separating them. Germline CDR1 and CDR2: SEHNR and FQNEAQ (reference sequence). The CDR3 region has the DNA TGTGCCAGCAGTTCCCCGGGGTTCTACGAGCAGTACTTC. Protein product: CASSSPGFYEQYF.

V and J are TRBV6-5 and TRBJ1-2; D unclear. The CDR3 is 14 amino acids. CDR1 and CDR2 (germline): MNHEY, SVGAGI. Trimming cost V 6 bases and J 7 bases, with 18 bases left between them. The CDR3 loop reads CASSLTQTGGGYTF. The CDR3, as DNA: TGTGCCAGCAGCCTTACACAAACCGGCGGTGGCTACACCTTC.

J is TRBJ2-7 and V is TRBV5-6; D gene uncertain. V gave up 2 bases and J gave up 3 bases, with 9 bases separating them. This CDR3 has 13 amino acids. Germline V gene data show CDR1 as SGHDT and CDR2 as YYEEEE. CDR3 DNA: TGTGCCAGCAGCTTCGGCCGAAACTACGAGCAGTACTTC. Translating it yields CASSFGRNYEQYF.

V and J are TRBV6-1 and TRBJ2-3; no reliable D call. The V end lost 4 bases, the J end lost 4 bases, and 15 bases lay between the germline ends. The CDR3 is 15 residues long. In germline, CDR1 is MNHNS, CDR2 SASEGT. CDR3 loop: CASSVYIDSSDTQYF. The CDR3 nucleotides are TGTGCCAGCAGTGTCTATATTGACTCTTCAGATACGCAGTATTTT.